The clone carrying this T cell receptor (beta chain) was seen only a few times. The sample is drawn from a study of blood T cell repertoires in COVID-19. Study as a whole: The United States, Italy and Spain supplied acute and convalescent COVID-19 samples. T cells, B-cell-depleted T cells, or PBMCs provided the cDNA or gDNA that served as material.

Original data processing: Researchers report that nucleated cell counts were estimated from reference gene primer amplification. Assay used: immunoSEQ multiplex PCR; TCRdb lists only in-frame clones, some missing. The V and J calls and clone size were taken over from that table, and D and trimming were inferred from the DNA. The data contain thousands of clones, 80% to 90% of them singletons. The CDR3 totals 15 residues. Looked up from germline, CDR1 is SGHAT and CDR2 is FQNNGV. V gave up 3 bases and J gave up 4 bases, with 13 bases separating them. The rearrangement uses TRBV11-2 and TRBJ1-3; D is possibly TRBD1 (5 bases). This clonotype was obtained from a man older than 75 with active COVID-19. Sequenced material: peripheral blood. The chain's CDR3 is CASSFVQGGGNTIYF. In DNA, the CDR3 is TGTGCCAGCAGCTTCGTCCAGGGAGGCGGAAACACCATATATTTT.